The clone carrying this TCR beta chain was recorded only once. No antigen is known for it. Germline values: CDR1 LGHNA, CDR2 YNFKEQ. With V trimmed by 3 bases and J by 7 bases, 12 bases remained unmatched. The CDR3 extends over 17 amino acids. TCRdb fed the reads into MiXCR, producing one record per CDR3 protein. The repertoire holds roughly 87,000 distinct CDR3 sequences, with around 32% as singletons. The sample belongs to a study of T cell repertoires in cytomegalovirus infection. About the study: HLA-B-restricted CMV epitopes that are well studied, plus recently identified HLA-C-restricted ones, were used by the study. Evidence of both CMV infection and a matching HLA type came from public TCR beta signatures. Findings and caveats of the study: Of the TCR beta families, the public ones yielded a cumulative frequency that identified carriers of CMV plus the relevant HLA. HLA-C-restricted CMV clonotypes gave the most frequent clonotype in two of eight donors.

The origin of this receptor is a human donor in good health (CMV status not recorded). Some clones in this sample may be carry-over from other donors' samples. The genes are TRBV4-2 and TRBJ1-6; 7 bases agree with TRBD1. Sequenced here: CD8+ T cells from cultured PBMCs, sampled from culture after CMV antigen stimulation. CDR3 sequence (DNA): TGTGCCAGCAGCCACGAGGGGGCAAGAGTGGGGAATTCACCCCTCCACTTT. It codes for CASSHEGARVGNSPLHF.